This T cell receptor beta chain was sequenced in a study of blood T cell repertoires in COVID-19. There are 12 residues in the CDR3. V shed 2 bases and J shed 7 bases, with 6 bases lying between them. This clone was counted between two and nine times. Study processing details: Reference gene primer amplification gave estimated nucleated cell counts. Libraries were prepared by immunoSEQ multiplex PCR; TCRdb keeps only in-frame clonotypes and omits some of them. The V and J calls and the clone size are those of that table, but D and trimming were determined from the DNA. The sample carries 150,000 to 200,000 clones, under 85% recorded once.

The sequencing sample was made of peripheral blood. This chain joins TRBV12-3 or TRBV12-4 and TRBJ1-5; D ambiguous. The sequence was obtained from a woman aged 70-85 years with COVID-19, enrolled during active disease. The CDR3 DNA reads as TGTGCCAGCAGTTTACTACCCCAGCCCCAGCATTTT. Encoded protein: CASSLLPQPQHF.